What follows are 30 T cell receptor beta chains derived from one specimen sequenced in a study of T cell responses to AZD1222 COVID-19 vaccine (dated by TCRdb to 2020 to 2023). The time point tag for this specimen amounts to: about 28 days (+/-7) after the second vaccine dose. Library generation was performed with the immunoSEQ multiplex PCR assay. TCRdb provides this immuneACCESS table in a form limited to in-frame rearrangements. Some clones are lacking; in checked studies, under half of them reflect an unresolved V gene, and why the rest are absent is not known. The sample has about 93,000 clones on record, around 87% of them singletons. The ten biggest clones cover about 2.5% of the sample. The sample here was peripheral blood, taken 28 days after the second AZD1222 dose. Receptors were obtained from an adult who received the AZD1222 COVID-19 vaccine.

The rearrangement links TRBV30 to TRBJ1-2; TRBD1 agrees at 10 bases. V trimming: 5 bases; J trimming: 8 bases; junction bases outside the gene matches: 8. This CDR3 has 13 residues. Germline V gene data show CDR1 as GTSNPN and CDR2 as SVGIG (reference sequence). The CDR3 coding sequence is TGTGCCTGGTGGGACAGGGGAAGGCGAGGCTACACCTTC. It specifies CAWWDRGRRGYTF.

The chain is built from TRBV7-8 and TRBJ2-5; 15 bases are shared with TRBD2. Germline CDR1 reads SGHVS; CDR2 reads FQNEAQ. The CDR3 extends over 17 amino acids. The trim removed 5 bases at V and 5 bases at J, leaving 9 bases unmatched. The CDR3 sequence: CASSRGLAGGGKETQYF. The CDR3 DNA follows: TGTGCCAGCAGCCGTGGACTAGCGGGAGGGGGGAAGGAGACCCAGTACTTC.

Here the CDR3 DNA reads TGTGCCAGCAGCAGACAGGGGAACACCATATATTTT. It translates to CASSRQGNTIYF. The chain employs TRBV7-2 and TRBJ1-3, with 8 bases lining up with TRBD1. Germline V gives CDR1 SGHTA, CDR2 FQGNSA. The CDR3 runs to 12 residues. J gave up 7 bases and V 5 bases, and 1 base lay outside the gene matches.

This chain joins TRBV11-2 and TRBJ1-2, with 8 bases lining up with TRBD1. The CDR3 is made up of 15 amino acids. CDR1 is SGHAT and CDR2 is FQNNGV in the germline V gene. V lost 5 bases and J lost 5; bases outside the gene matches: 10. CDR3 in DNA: TGTGCCAGCAGCCACGGACAGGGCTTAAAGTATGGCTACACCTTC. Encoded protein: CASSHGQGLKYGYTF.

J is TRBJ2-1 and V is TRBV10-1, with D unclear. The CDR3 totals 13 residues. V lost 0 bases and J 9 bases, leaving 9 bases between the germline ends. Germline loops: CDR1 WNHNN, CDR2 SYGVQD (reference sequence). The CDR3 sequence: CASSESESFEQFF. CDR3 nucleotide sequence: TGCGCCAGCAGTGAGTCGGAGAGTTTTGAGCAGTTCTTC.

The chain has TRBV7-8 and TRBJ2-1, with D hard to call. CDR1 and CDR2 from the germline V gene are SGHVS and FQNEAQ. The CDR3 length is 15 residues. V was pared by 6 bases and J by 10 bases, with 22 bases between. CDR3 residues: CASRPWNSPLGEQFF. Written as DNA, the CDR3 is TGTGCCAGCAGACCATGGAACAGCCCCCTGGGAGAGCAGTTCTTC. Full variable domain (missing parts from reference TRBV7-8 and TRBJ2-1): GAGVSQSPRYKVAKRGQDVALRCDPISGHVSLFWYQQALGQGPEFLTYFQNEAQLDKSGLPSDRFFAERPEGSVSTLKIQRTQQEDSAVYLCASRPWNSPLGEQFFGPGTRLTVL.

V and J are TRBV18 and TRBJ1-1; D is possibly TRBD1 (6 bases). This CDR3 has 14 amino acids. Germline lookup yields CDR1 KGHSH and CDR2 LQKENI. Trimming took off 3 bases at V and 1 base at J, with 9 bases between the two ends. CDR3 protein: CASSPSRGNTEAFF. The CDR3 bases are TGTGCCAGCTCACCGAGCAGGGGGAACACTGAAGCTTTCTTT.

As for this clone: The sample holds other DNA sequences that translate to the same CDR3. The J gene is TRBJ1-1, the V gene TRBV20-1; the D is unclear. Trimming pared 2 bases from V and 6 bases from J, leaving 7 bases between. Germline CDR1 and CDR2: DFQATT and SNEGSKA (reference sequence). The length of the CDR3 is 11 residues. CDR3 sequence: CSARQGAEAFF. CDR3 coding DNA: TGCAGTGCTAGACAAGGCGCTGAAGCTTTCTTT.

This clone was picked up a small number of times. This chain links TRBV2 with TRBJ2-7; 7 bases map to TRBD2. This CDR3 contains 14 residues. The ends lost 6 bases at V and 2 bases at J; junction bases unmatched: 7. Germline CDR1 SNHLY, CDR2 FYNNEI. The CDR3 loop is CASRGLLRAYEQYF. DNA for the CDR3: TGTGCCAGCAGGGGACTACTCCGAGCCTACGAGCAGTACTTC.

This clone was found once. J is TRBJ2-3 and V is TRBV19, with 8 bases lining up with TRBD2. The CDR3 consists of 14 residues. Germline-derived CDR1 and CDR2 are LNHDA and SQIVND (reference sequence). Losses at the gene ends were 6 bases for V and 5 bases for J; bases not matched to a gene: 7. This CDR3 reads CASSHGLAGDTQYF. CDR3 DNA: TGTGCCAGTAGCCACGGACTAGCAGGAGATACGCAGTATTTT. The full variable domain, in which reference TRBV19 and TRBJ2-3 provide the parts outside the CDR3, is DGGITQSPKYLFRKEGQNVTLSCEQNLNHDAMYWYRQDPGQGLRLIYYSQIVNDFQKGDIAEGYSVSREKKESFPLTVTSAQKNPTAFYLCASSHGLAGDTQYFGPGTRLTVL.

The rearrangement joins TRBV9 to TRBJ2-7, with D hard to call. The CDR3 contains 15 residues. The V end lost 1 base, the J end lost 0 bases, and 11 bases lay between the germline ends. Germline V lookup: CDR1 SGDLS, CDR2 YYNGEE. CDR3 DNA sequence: TGTGCCAGCAGCGTAACCCCAGGACCCTCCTACGAGCAGTACTTC. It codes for CASSVTPGPSYEQYF.

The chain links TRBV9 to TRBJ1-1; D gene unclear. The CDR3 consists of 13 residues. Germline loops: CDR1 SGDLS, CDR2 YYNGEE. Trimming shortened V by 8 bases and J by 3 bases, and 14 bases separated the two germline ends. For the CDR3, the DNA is TGTGCCAGTCAAGGAGGGTTCGACACTGAAGCTTTCTTT. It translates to CASQGGFDTEAFF.

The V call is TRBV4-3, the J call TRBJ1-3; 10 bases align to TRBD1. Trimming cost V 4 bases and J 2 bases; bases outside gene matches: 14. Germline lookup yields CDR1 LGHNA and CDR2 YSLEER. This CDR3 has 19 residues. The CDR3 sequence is CASSRSTPAGQGPGNTIYF. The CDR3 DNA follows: TGCGCCAGCAGCCGCTCGACCCCCGCGGGACAGGGGCCTGGAAACACCATATATTTT.

Here the CDR3 reads CASGSPNYGYTF. DNA of the CDR3: TGTGCCAGCGGGAGTCCCAACTATGGCTACACCTTC. The V and J genes are TRBV7-3 and TRBJ1-2, with unresolved D. The CDR3 is made up of 12 amino acids. Trimming took 8 bases from V and 2 from J, leaving 9 bases between them. Germline CDR1 reads SGHTA; CDR2 reads FQGTGA.

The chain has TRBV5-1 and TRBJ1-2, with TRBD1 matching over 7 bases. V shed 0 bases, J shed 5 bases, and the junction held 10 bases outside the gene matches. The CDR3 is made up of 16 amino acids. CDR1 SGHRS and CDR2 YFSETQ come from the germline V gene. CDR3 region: CASSLGDRAGMYGYTF. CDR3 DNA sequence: TGCGCCAGCAGCTTGGGTGACAGGGCGGGGATGTATGGCTACACCTTC.

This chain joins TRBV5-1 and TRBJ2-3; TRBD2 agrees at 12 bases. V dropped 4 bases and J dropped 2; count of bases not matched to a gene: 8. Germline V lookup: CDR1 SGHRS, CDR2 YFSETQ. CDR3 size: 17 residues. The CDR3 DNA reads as TGCGCCAGCAGCATAACGACTAGCGGGAGCCCCACAGATACGCAGTATTTT. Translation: CASSITTSGSPTDTQYF.

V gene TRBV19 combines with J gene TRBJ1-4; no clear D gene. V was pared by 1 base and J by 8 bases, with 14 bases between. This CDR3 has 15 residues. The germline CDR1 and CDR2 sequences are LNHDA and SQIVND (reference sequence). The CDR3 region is CASSIVGSLQEKLFF. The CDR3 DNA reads TGTGCCAGTAGTATAGTGGGGAGCTTGCAAGAAAAACTGTTTTTT. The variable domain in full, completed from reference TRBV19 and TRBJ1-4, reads DGGITQSPKYLFRKEGQNVTLSCEQNLNHDAMYWYRQDPGQGLRLIYYSQIVNDFQKGDIAEGYSVSREKKESFPLTVTSAQKNPTAFYLCASSIVGSLQEKLFFGSGTQLSVL.

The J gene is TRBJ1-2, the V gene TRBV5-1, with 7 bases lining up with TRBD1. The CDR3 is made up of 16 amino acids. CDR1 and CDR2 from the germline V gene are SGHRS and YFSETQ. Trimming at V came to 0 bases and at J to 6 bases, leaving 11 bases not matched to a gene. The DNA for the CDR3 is TGCGCCAGCAGCTTGGTTCCGCAGACAGGGTTTAATGGCTACACCTTC. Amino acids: CASSLVPQTGFNGYTF. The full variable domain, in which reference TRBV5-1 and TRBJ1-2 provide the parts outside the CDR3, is KAGVTQTPRYLIKTRGQQVTLSCSPISGHRSVSWYQQTPGQGLQFLFEYFSETQRNKGNFPGRFSGRQFSNSRSEMNVSTLELGDSALYLCASSLVPQTGFNGYTFGSGTRLTVV.

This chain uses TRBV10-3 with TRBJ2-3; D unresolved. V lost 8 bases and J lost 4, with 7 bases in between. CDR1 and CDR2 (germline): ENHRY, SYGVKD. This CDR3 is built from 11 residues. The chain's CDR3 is CAIRRADTQYF. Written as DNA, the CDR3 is TGTGCCATCCGACGTGCAGATACGCAGTATTTT.

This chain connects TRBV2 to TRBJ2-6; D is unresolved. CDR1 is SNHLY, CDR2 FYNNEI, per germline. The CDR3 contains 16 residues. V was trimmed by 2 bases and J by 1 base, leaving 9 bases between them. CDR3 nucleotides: TGTGCCAGCAGTGAATTCCTGGCGTCTGGGGCCAACGTCCTGACTTTC. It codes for CASSEFLASGANVLTF.

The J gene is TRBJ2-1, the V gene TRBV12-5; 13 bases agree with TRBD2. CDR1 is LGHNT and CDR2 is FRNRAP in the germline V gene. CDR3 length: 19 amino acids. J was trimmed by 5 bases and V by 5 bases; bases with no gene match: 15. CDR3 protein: CASGGTGTSGTPRHNEQFF. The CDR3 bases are TGTGCTAGTGGTGGCACCGGGACTAGCGGGACCCCAAGGCACAATGAGCAGTTCTTC.

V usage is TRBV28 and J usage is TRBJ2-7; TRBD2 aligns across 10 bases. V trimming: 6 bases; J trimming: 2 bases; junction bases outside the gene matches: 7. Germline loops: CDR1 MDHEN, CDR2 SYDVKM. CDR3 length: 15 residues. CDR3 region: CASSHGLAEAYEQYF. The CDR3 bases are TGTGCCAGCAGCCACGGACTAGCGGAAGCCTACGAGCAGTACTTC.

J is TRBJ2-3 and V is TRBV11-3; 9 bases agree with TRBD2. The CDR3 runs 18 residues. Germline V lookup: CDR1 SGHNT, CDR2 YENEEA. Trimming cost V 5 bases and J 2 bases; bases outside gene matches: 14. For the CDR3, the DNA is TGTGCCAGCAGCGCGGGCCCTGGCGGGAGGGAAACCACAGATACGCAGTATTTT. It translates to CASSAGPGGRETTDTQYF.

The DNA for the CDR3 is TGTGCCAGCAGCGAACGGGATAACCGGCCCCAGCATTTT. This translates into CASSERDNRPQHF. The chain is built from TRBV9 and TRBJ1-5, with unresolved D. Looked up from germline, CDR1 is SGDLS and CDR2 is YYNGEE. The ends were cut back, 3 bases at V and 9 bases at J, with 13 bases in the middle. This CDR3 has 13 residues.

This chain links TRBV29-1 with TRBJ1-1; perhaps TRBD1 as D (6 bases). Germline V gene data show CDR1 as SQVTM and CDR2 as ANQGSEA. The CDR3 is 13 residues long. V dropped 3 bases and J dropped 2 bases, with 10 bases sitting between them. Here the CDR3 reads CSVEAGGNTEAFF. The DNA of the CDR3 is TGCAGCGTTGAGGCGGGGGGCAACACTGAAGCTTTCTTT.

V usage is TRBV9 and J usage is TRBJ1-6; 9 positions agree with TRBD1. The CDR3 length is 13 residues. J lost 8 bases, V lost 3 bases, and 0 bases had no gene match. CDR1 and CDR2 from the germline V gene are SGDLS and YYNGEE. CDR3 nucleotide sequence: TGTGCCAGCAGCGGGACAGGGGATTCACCCCTCCACTTT. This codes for CASSGTGDSPLHF.

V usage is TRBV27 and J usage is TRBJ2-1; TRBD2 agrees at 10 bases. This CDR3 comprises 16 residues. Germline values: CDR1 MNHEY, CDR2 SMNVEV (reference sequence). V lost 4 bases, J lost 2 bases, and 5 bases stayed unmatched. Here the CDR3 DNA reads TGTGCCAGCAGTTGGACAGCGGGGGGGCCCTACAATGAGCAGTTCTTC. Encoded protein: CASSWTAGGPYNEQFF.

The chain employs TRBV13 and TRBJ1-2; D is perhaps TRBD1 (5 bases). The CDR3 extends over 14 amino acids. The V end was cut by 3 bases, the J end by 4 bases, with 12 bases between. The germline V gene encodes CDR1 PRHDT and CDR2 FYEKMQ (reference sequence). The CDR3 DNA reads TGTGCCAGCAGCTTCAGGGCTCTCGGCTATGGCTACACCTTC. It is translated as CASSFRALGYGYTF.

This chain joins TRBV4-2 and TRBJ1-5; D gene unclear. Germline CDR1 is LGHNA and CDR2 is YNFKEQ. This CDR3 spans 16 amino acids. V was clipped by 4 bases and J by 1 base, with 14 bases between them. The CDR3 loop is CASSPTGRGSNQPQHF. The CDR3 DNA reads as TGTGCCAGCAGCCCCACTGGCCGCGGAAGCAATCAGCCCCAGCATTTT.

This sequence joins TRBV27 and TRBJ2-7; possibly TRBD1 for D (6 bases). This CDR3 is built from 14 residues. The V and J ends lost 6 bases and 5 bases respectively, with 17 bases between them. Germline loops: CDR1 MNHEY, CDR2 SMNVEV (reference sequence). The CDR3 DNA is TGTGCCAGCAGCAAGTGGGGGCGAGGGAACGAGCAGTACTTC. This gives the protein CASSKWGRGNEQYF.